This T cell receptor beta chain was sequenced during a study of beta chain features in type 1 diabetes. Every bit of the isolated RNA underwent reverse transcription, so sequencing read expressed TCRB transcripts. About 3.57 million reads, on average, came from each naive, central memory and regulatory T cell sample. Assay used: immunoSEQ multiplex PCR; TCRdb lists only in-frame clones, some missing. The repertoire holds around 260,000 clones, with roughly 24% as singletons. The study, taken as a whole, reports: Researchers report that Type 1 diabetes patients had moderately but significantly shorter TCRB CDR3s across all four CD4+ subsets.

Germline values: CDR1 SGHDT, CDR2 YYEEEE. The CDR3 runs to 13 residues. The V gene lost 0 bases and the J gene lost 4 bases, with 5 bases spanning the gap. This clone was seen more than once but under ten times. What it binds is not known. Input material: naive CD4+ T cells from blood. The receptor was derived from a woman aged 25 to 39 with type 1 diabetes. The genes are TRBV5-6 and TRBJ2-1; D is possibly TRBD1 (5 bases). CDR3 in amino acids: CASSLDRYNEQFF. The CDR3 DNA sequence: TGTGCCAGCAGCTTGGACAGGTACAATGAGCAGTTCTTC.